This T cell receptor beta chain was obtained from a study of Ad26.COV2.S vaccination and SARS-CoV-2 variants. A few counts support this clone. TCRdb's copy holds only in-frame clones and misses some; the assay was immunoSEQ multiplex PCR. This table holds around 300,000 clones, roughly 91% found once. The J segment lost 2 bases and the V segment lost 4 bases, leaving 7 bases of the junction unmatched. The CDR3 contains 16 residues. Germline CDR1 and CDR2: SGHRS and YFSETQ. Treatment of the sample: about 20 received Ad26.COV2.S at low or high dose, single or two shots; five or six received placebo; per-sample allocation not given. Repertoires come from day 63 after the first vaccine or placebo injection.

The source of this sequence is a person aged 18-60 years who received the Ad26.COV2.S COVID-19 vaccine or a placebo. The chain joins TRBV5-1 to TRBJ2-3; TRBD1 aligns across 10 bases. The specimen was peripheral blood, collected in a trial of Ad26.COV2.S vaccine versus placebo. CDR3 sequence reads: CASSTGTGVITDTQYF. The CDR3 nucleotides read TGCGCCAGCAGCACCGGGACAGGGGTTATCACAGATACGCAGTATTTT.